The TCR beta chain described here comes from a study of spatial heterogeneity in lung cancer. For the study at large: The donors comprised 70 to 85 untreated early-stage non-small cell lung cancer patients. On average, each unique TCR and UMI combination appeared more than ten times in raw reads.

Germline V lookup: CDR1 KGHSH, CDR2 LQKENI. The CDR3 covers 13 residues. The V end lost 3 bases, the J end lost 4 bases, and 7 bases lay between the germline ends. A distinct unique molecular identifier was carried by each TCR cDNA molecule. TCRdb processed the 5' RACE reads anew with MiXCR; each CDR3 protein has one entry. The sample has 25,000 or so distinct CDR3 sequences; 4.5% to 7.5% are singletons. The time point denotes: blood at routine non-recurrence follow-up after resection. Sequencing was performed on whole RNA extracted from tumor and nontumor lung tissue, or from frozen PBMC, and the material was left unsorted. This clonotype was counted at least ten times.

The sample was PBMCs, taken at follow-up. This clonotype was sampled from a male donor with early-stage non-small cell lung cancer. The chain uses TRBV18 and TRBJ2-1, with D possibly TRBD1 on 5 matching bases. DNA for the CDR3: TGTGCCAGCTCACCGACAGATTACAATGAGCAGTTCTTC. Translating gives CASSPTDYNEQFF.